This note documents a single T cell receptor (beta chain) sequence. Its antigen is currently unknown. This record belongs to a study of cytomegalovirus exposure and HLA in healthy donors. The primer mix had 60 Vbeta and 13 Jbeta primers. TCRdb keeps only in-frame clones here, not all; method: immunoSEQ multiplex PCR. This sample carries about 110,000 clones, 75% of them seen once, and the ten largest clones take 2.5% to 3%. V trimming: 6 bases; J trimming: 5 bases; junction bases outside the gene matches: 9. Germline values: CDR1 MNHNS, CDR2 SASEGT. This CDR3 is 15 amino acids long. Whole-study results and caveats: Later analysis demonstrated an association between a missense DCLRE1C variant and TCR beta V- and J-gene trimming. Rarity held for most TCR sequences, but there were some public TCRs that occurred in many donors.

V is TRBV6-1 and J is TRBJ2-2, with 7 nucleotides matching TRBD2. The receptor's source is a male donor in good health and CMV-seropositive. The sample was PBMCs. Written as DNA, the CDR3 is TGTGCCAGCAGCCCAAGACTAGCAGGAACCGGGGAGCTGTTTTTT. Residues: CASSPRLAGTGELFF.